These 21 T cell receptor beta chains came from one sample sequenced in a study of blood T cell repertoires in COVID-19. The repertoire was sequenced with immunoSEQ multiplex PCR; TCRdb's copy has only in-frame clones and lacks some. The table records a few hundred thousand clones, just under 90% of them present only once. The sequencing sample was made of peripheral blood. The receptors here all came from a woman aged 50 to 60 with COVID-19, enrolled during active disease.

CDR3 residues: CASSPMQQGIAGEQYF. CDR3 in DNA: TGTGCCAGCTCACCAATGCAACAGGGTATCGCTGGCGAGCAGTACTTC. This rearrangement joins TRBV18 to TRBJ2-7, with D maybe TRBD1 (6 bases). The CDR3 spans 16 residues. Per the germline V gene, CDR1 is KGHSH and CDR2 is LQKENI. Trimming shortened V by 2 bases and J by 6 bases, and 20 bases separated the two germline ends. The whole variable domain, remainder taken from reference TRBV18 and TRBJ2-7, is NAGVMQNPRHLVRRRGQEARLRCSPMKGHSHVYWYRQLPEEGLKFMVYLQKENIIDESGMPKERFSAEFPKEGPSILRIQQVVRGDSAAYFCASSPMQQGIAGEQYFGPGTRLTVT.

The gene calls are TRBV7-9 and TRBJ2-3, with unresolved D. There are 12 residues in the CDR3. Trimming took 5 bases from V and 6 from J, leaving 9 bases between them. Germline values: CDR1 SEHNR, CDR2 FQNEAQ (reference sequence). Written as DNA, the CDR3 is TGTGCCAGCAGCCCACTGGTCGATACGCAGTATTTT. It yields the protein CASSPLVDTQYF.

J is TRBJ2-7 and V is TRBV11-2, with a possible D match to TRBD2 (6 bases). CDR1 and CDR2 (germline): SGHAT, FQNNGV. The CDR3 is 13 residues long. The V end lost 4 bases, the J end lost 2 bases, and 9 bases lay between the germline ends. CDR3 residues: CASSSGTPYEQYF. CDR3 nucleotide sequence: TGTGCCAGCAGCTCCGGGACTCCCTACGAGCAGTACTTC.

Only a few counts were recorded for this clone. CDR3 sequence reads: CASGLRAYNEQFF. The CDR3 DNA reads TGTGCGTCCGGGCTCAGGGCATACAATGAGCAGTTCTTC. The J gene is TRBJ2-1, the V gene TRBV6-5; a weak D match, TRBD1 (5 bases). The CDR3 length is 13 residues. Germline CDR1 and CDR2: MNHEY and SVGAGI.

The rearrangement uses TRBV29-1 and TRBJ1-2, with 9 bases that match TRBD1. The CDR3 length is 14 residues. From germline, CDR1 is SQVTM and CDR2 ANQGSEA. V lost 6 bases to trimming and J lost 2 bases; unmatched junction nucleotides: 7. CDR3: CSVLPGQGNYGYTF. The CDR3 DNA reads as TGCAGCGTGCTTCCGGGACAGGGAAACTATGGCTACACCTTC.

The chain links TRBV18 to TRBJ1-1; D unresolved. V shed 6 bases and J shed 7 bases, with 12 bases lying between them. Germline V gene data show CDR1 as KGHSH and CDR2 as LQKENI. This CDR3 region has 12 residues. CDR3 amino acids: CASSPRRVEAFF. The DNA for the CDR3 is TGTGCCAGCTCTCCCCGGCGGGTTGAAGCTTTCTTT. The complete variable domain, with remaining parts taken from reference TRBV18 and TRBJ1-1, reads NAGVMQNPRHLVRRRGQEARLRCSPMKGHSHVYWYRQLPEEGLKFMVYLQKENIIDESGMPKERFSAEFPKEGPSILRIQQVVRGDSAAYFCASSPRRVEAFFGQGTRLTVV.

The table lists this clone with a few counts. This rearrangement joins TRBV2 to TRBJ1-5; D gene uncertain. The V and J ends lost 3 bases and 0 bases respectively, with 15 bases between them. CDR1 SNHLY and CDR2 FYNNEI come from the germline V gene. The CDR3 runs to 17 residues. The CDR3 protein is CASSEGLLQYSNQPQHF. The CDR3 DNA reads TGTGCCAGCAGTGAGGGTCTCCTACAGTATAGCAATCAGCCCCAGCATTTT.

V usage is TRBV9 and J usage is TRBJ1-3, with D hard to call. CDR1 and CDR2 from the germline V gene are SGDLS and YYNGEE. V lost 4 bases and J 2 bases, leaving 10 bases between the germline ends. CDR3 length: 14 amino acids. CDR3 residues: CASSPQHTGNTIYF. CDR3 bases: TGTGCCAGCAGCCCCCAACACACTGGAAACACCATATATTTT.

The J gene is TRBJ2-1, the V gene TRBV24-1, with D maybe TRBD1 (6 bases). The CDR3 consists of 17 residues. With 2 bases removed from V and 0 bases from J, the gap between germline ends came to 13 bases. Germline V CDR1 and CDR2: KGHDR, SFDVKD. The CDR3 nucleotides read TGTGCCACCAGTGATTCGACAGGTGATAACTCCTACAATGAGCAGTTCTTC. Translation gives CATSDSTGDNSYNEQFF.

In regard to this clone: Other DNA sequences in this sample translate to the same CDR3. The V and J genes are TRBV3-1 (or the pseudogene TRBV3-2) and TRBJ2-7; D might be TRBD2 (5 bases). Germline V gives CDR1 LGHDT, CDR2 YNNKEL (reference sequence). The CDR3 totals 11 residues. The ends were cut back, 3 bases at V and 5 bases at J, with 5 bases in the middle. CDR3 loop: CASSQRDEQYF. CDR3 bases: TGTGCCAGCAGCCAGAGGGACGAGCAGTACTTC.

The sample holds many counts of this clone. This chain uses TRBV5-4 with TRBJ2-7, with 11 bases that match TRBD1. The CDR3 extends over 15 amino acids. Germline V CDR1 and CDR2: SGHNT, YYREEE (reference sequence). Losses at the gene ends were 4 bases for V and 6 bases for J; bases not matched to a gene: 9. CDR3 residues: CASSQPRTGGGEQYF. The CDR3, as DNA: TGTGCCAGCAGCCAACCCAGGACAGGGGGCGGCGAGCAGTACTTC.

This rearrangement joins TRBV18 to TRBJ1-1, with 9 bases identical to TRBD1. This CDR3 comprises 15 residues. Germline V gene lookup returns CDR1 KGHSH and CDR2 LQKENI. V was clipped by 2 bases and J by 7 bases; unmatched bases: 8. The CDR3 reads CASSPNSGQGYEAFF. CDR3 nucleotide sequence: TGTGCCAGCTCACCAAATTCGGGACAGGGATATGAAGCTTTCTTT.

The gene calls are TRBV18 and TRBJ2-6; D is ambiguous. This CDR3 spans 17 amino acids. The germline V and J ends were trimmed by 2 bases and 0 bases, with 11 bases remaining between them. From germline, CDR1 is KGHSH and CDR2 LQKENI. In nucleotides, the CDR3 is TGTGCCAGCTCACCAAGTCTAGTAGTCTCTGGGGCCAACGTCCTGACTTTC. Protein product: CASSPSLVVSGANVLTF. Full variable domain (missing parts from reference TRBV18 and TRBJ2-6): NAGVMQNPRHLVRRRGQEARLRCSPMKGHSHVYWYRQLPEEGLKFMVYLQKENIIDESGMPKERFSAEFPKEGPSILRIQQVVRGDSAAYFCASSPSLVVSGANVLTFGAGSRLTVL.

This sequence joins TRBV30 and TRBJ1-5; possible D gene TRBD1, 6 bases. The CDR3 is made up of 13 amino acids. V dropped 3 bases and J dropped 4 bases, with 10 bases sitting between them. CDR1 GTSNPN and CDR2 SVGIG come from the germline V gene (reference sequence). The CDR3 DNA sequence: TGTGCCTGGAGGACAGGCGAGAATCAGCCCCAGCATTTT. This encodes CAWRTGENQPQHF.

The V call is TRBV7-8, the J call TRBJ1-5; D ambiguous. Germline CDR1 is SGHVS and CDR2 is FQNEAQ. This CDR3 comprises 14 residues. V was trimmed by 0 bases and J by 2 bases, leaving 5 bases between them. In nucleotides, the CDR3 is TGTGCCAGCAGCTTAGCCGTCGGCAATCAGCCCCAGCATTTT. Protein product: CASSLAVGNQPQHF.

The chain recombines TRBV3-1 (or the pseudogene TRBV3-2) with TRBJ2-3; 8 nucleotides line up with TRBD2. With 3 bases clipped from V and 5 bases from J, the junction kept 10 bases outside the gene matches. Germline V lookup: CDR1 LGHDT, CDR2 YNNKEL (reference sequence). This CDR3 has 16 residues. CDR3 amino acids: CASSHYRREGLDTQYF. CDR3 DNA sequence: TGTGCCAGCAGCCATTATCGACGGGAGGGCCTAGATACGCAGTATTTT.

The rearrangement uses TRBV12-5 and TRBJ1-1; no clear D. CDR3 length: 13 amino acids. CDR1 is LGHNT, CDR2 FRNRAP, per germline. V shed 6 bases and J shed 3 bases, with 11 bases lying between them. CDR3 in DNA: TGTGCTAGTGGACTCGACTCCTACACTGAAGCTTTCTTT. Translating gives CASGLDSYTEAFF.

The chain employs TRBV25-1 and TRBJ1-2, with unresolved D. CDR3 length: 13 residues. Germline V CDR1 and CDR2: MGHDK, SYGVNS. V was trimmed by 3 bases and J by 9 bases, leaving 14 bases between them. The CDR3 sequence is CASSDSVPLSYTF. CDR3 in DNA: TGTGCCAGCAGTGATTCAGTCCCCCTCAGCTACACCTTC.

J is TRBJ2-3 and V is TRBV9; 8 bases map to TRBD2. The V gene's germline CDR1 is SGDLS and CDR2 YYNGEE. The V gene end was trimmed by 0 bases and the J gene end by 4 bases; junction bases not matched to a gene: 4. The CDR3 covers 15 residues. CDR3 sequence (DNA): TGTGCCAGCAGCGTAGCGGGAGGGCAGGCAGATACGCAGTATTTT. Its translation: CASSVAGGQADTQYF.

The chain carries TRBV18 and TRBJ2-1; TRBD2 matches at 10 bases. This CDR3 comprises 16 residues. V lost 2 bases, J lost 7 bases, and 8 bases stayed unmatched. Germline values: CDR1 KGHSH, CDR2 LQKENI. CDR3 protein: CASSPSSSGSLNEQFF. CDR3 nucleotide sequence: TGTGCCAGCTCACCATCTTCTAGCGGGAGTCTGAATGAGCAGTTCTTC.

This clone was observed a single time. The chain couples TRBV30 to TRBJ1-5, with TRBD1 identical over 7 bases. Germline loops: CDR1 GTSNPN, CDR2 SVGIG (reference sequence). The CDR3 loop spans 14 amino acids. Unmatched junction bases numbered 10, after V lost 4 bases and J lost 7 bases. The CDR3 DNA reads TGTGCCTGGAATCAGGACAGGTCAGGCCAGCCCCAGCATTTT. It encodes CAWNQDRSGQPQHF. The entire variable domain, with the rest obtained from reference TRBV30 and TRBJ1-5, is as follows: SQTIHQWPATLVQPVGSPLSLECTVEGTSNPNLYWYRQAAGRGLQLLFYSVGIGQISSEVPQNLSASRPQDRQFILSSKKLLLSDSGFYLCAWNQDRSGQPQHFGDGTRLSIL.